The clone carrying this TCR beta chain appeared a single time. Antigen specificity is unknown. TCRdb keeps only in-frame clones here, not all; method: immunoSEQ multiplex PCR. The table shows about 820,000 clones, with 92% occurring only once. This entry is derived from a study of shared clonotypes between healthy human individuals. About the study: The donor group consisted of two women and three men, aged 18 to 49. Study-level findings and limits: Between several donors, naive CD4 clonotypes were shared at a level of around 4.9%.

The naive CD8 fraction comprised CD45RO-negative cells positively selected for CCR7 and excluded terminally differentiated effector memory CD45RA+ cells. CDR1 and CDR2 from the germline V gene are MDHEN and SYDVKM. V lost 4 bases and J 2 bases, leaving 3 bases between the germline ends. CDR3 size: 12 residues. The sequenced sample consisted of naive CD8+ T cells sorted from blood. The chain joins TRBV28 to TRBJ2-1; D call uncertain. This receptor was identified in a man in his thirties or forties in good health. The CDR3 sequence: CASSWTYNEQFF. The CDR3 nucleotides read TGTGCCAGCAGTTGGACCTACAATGAGCAGTTCTTC.